Presented here are 19 T cell receptor beta chains from one specimen sequenced in a study of T cell responses to AZD1222 COVID-19 vaccine. Profiled with immunoSEQ multiplex PCR; TCRdb holds only in-frame clones, not every one. The sample lists some 30,000 clones; around 86% were seen once. The starting material was peripheral blood, obtained 28 days after the second AZD1222 dose. All receptors come from an adult who received the AZD1222 COVID-19 vaccine.

This clone was seen just once. The V call is TRBV5-1, the J call TRBJ2-7; 9 bases are a match to TRBD1. The CDR3 has 15 amino acids. The junction had 12 bases not matched to a gene; V was cut back by 6 bases and J by 5 bases. Germline lookup yields CDR1 SGHRS and CDR2 YFSETQ. The CDR3: CASTRGGTGKDEQYF. CDR3 bases: TGCGCCAGCACCCGGGGAGGGACAGGGAAAGACGAGCAGTACTTC. Full variable domain (outside the CDR3, taken from reference TRBV5-1 and TRBJ2-7): KAGVTQTPRYLIKTRGQQVTLSCSPISGHRSVSWYQQTPGQGLQFLFEYFSETQRNKGNFPGRFSGRQFSNSRSEMNVSTLELGDSALYLCASTRGGTGKDEQYFGPGTRLTVT.

The gene calls are TRBV15 and TRBJ2-1, with D hard to call. V lost 1 base, J lost 6 bases, and 4 bases lay in between. The CDR3 is 12 residues long. The germline gives CDR1 LNHNV, CDR2 YYDKDF (reference sequence). Here the CDR3 DNA reads TGTGCCACCAGCAGAGCCGGCAATGAGCAGTTCTTC. This translates into CATSRAGNEQFF.

This clone appeared a few times. This chain links TRBV2 with TRBJ2-7; D unresolved. Germline V gene lookup returns CDR1 SNHLY and CDR2 FYNNEI. V shed 6 bases and J shed 0 bases, with 3 bases lying between them. The CDR3 runs to 11 residues. CDR3 residues: CASSFSYEQYF. In DNA, the CDR3 is TGTGCCAGCAGCTTCTCCTACGAGCAGTACTTC.

The chain combines TRBV7-2 with TRBJ1-5; 8 bases align to TRBD1. Germline CDR1 SGHTA, CDR2 FQGNSA. This CDR3 has 15 residues. J lost 6 bases, V lost 0 bases, and 4 bases had no gene match. CDR3 DNA: TGTGCCAGCAGCTTAGCTACAGGGGGGAGTCAGCCCCAGCATTTT. This gives the protein CASSLATGGSQPQHF.

The rearrangement joins TRBV7-2 to TRBJ2-1; 7 bases fit TRBD1. The V gene's germline CDR1 is SGHTA and CDR2 FQGNSA. The trim removed 5 bases at V and 9 bases at J, leaving 10 bases unmatched. This CDR3 comprises 14 residues. The CDR3 nucleotides are TGTGCCAGCAGCAGAGCCCGGGACAGAGGTGAGCAGTTCTTC. It codes for CASSRARDRGEQFF.

The rearrangement joins TRBV7-8 to TRBJ1-2, with TRBD1 matching 7 bases. Germline CDR1 SGHVS, CDR2 FQNEAQ. This CDR3 has 15 amino acids. V shed 3 bases and J 3 bases; nucleotides not matched to a gene: 7. CDR3 nucleotides: TGTGCCAGCAGCTTCGAGGGGGCTCCGTACTATGGCTACACCTTC. Its protein is CASSFEGAPYYGYTF.

The V call is TRBV6-2 or TRBV6-3, the J call TRBJ1-5; possibly TRBD1 for D (5 bases). The CDR3 is made up of 17 amino acids. Deletions cut 3 bases from V and 4 bases from J, with 19 bases between. The V gene's germline CDR1 is MNHEY and CDR2 SVGEGT. The CDR3 bases are TGTGCCAGCAGTTATCCAGGACAACTCTTTAGGAATCAGCCCCAGCATTTT. Translating it yields CASSYPGQLFRNQPQHF.

V is TRBV5-1 and J is TRBJ2-2; 8 positions agree with TRBD1. There are 17 residues in the CDR3. V trimming: 1 base; J trimming: 5 bases; junction bases outside the gene matches: 10. Germline lookup yields CDR1 SGHRS and CDR2 YFSETQ. CDR3 protein: CASSLSAQGARTGELFF. The CDR3, as DNA: TGCGCCAGCAGCTTGTCCGCGCAGGGGGCGCGGACCGGGGAGCTGTTTTTT.

CDR3 DNA: TGTGCCTGGAGTCTCACGCGCCAGGGGGCGGGCGGCTACACCTTC. This gives the protein CAWSLTRQGAGGYTF. The chain has TRBV30 and TRBJ1-2; 8 positions match TRBD1. CDR3 length: 15 residues. V lost 2 bases, J lost 8 bases, and 13 bases stayed unmatched. The germline V gene has CDR1 GTSNPN and CDR2 SVGIG (reference sequence).

The chain is built from TRBV18 and TRBJ1-1; D is ambiguous. Deletions cut 3 bases from V and 5 bases from J, with 10 bases between. CDR1 and CDR2 (germline): KGHSH, LQKENI. CDR3 size: 13 residues. The CDR3 DNA is TGTGCCAGCTCACCCTCGGGTGTGACTGAAGCTTTCTTT. Translated, it gives CASSPSGVTEAFF.

The V and J genes are TRBV5-4 and TRBJ1-2, with D perhaps TRBD1 (5 bases). CDR1 and CDR2 (germline): SGHNT, YYREEE (reference sequence). This CDR3 spans 12 amino acids. Trimming pared 1 base from V and 4 bases from J, leaving 5 bases between. This CDR3 is CASSLTGYGYTF. For the CDR3, the DNA is TGTGCCAGCAGCTTGACAGGCTATGGCTACACCTTC. Drawing the rest from reference TRBV5-4 and TRBJ1-2, the complete variable domain is ETGVTQSPTHLIKTRGQQVTLRCSSQSGHNTVSWYQQALGQGPQFIFQYYREEENGRGNFPPRFSGLQFPNYSSELNVNALELDDSALYLCASSLTGYGYTFGSGTRLTVV.

The chain links TRBV18 to TRBJ2-5; 7 positions agree with TRBD1. Germline V lookup: CDR1 KGHSH, CDR2 LQKENI. This CDR3 contains 14 residues. Trimming removed 0 bases from V and 5 bases from J; junction bases left unmatched: 3. The CDR3, as DNA: TGTGCCAGCTCACCACCGGGACAGTGGGAGACCCAGTACTTC. Residues: CASSPPGQWETQYF.

In this sample, this clone turned up a few times. The chain joins TRBV29-1 to TRBJ1-3, with D unclear. This CDR3 has 15 residues. CDR1 and CDR2 from the germline V gene are SQVTM and ANQGSEA. V was shortened by 7 bases and J by 0 bases, with 16 bases between the two germline ends. The CDR3: CSGRSPPSSGNTIYF. The DNA for the CDR3 is TGCAGCGGGCGATCGCCCCCGTCCTCTGGAAACACCATATATTTT.

V and J are TRBV7-2 and TRBJ2-1; TRBD2 aligns across 11 bases. Germline CDR1 and CDR2: SGHTA and FQGNSA. After removal of 5 bases from V and 7 bases from J, the junction contained 7 bases not matched to a gene. This CDR3 comprises 15 residues. CDR3: CASSRLAGGRNEQFF. Written as DNA, the CDR3 is TGTGCCAGCAGCCGCCTAGCGGGAGGAAGGAATGAGCAGTTCTTC.

The gene calls are TRBV27 and TRBJ1-4; possible D gene TRBD1, 5 bases. The germline V gene encodes CDR1 MNHEY and CDR2 SMNVEV (reference sequence). V dropped 0 bases and J dropped 0 bases, with 20 bases sitting between them. The CDR3 is made up of 20 amino acids. As DNA, the CDR3 is TGTGCCAGCAGTTTATCCCCCCCAAAGGTGGGGCAATCAACTAATGAAAAACTGTTTTTT. It specifies CASSLSPPKVGQSTNEKLFF.

This clone was counted once. The CDR3 sequence: CASSLESKAGNEQFF. In DNA, the CDR3 is TGTGCCAGCAGCTTAGAGTCGAAAGCGGGCAATGAGCAGTTCTTC. The V gene is TRBV7-2, the J gene TRBJ2-1, with TRBD2 as a possible D gene (6 bases). CDR1 is SGHTA, CDR2 FQGNSA, per germline. The CDR3 totals 15 residues. V lost 1 base to trimming and J lost 6 bases, with 13 bases between them.

This chain connects TRBV6-1 to TRBJ2-2; TRBD1 is a possible D gene (7 bases). Germline V gives CDR1 MNHNS, CDR2 SASEGT. The CDR3 is 16 amino acids. V gave up 2 bases and J gave up 5 bases, with 15 bases separating them. CDR3 residues: CASSERRSGGTGELFF. The CDR3 DNA reads as TGTGCCAGCAGTGAAAGGCGGTCAGGGGGGACCGGGGAGCTGTTTTTT.

The chain combines TRBV9 with TRBJ2-2; D is uncertain. Germline V CDR1 and CDR2: SGDLS, YYNGEE. V was clipped by 0 bases and J by 5 bases, with 8 bases between them. The CDR3 contains 14 residues. CDR3 nucleotide sequence: TGTGCCAGCAGCGTAGTAGGGAAAACCGGGGAGCTGTTTTTT. This encodes CASSVVGKTGELFF.

This clone showed up just once. The chain carries TRBV3-1 (or the pseudogene TRBV3-2) and TRBJ1-2; 8 positions match TRBD1. The trim removed 6 bases at V and 2 bases at J, leaving 5 bases unmatched. There are 14 residues in the CDR3. Germline loops: CDR1 LGHDT, CDR2 YNNKEL (reference sequence). The DNA for the CDR3 is TGTGCCAGCAGACGGACAGGGAGAAACTATGGCTACACCTTC. It translates to CASRRTGRNYGYTF.